These T cell receptor beta chains were read from a single sample in a study of blood T cell repertoires in COVID-19. Produced via immunoSEQ multiplex PCR; TCRdb's table is partial and in-frame only. The profile shows 250,000 to 300,000 clones, more than 70% of them singletons. Sequenced: peripheral blood. The origin of the receptors is a woman in her 30s with COVID-19, enrolled during active disease. Each CDR3 is given with its conserved first and last residue.

CDR3 length	V gene	J gene	CDR3 protein
16	TRBV7-9	TRBJ1-6	CASSSVPGTGPAPLHF
12	TRBV28	TRBJ1-1	CASSPRRTEAFF
19	TRBV6-7	TRBJ2-2	CASRQQGTSGRWGTGELFF
15	TRBV6-5	TRBJ1-6	CASSYGQTINSPLHF
14	TRBV14	TRBJ2-7	CASSQEGRSYEQYF
13	TRBV4-1	TRBJ2-7	CASSQSQGYEQYF
14	TRBV19	TRBJ2-5	CASSPGQGGETQYF
13	TRBV5-4	TRBJ2-7	CASSLGLANEQYF
11	TRBV28	TRBJ1-1	CASSFLNDRFF
14	TRBV25-1	TRBJ2-7	CASSEGGRTYEQYF
15	TRBV30	TRBJ1-2	CAWSAQAAQNYGYTF
15	TRBV5-1	TRBJ2-7	CASSLSGSEPYEQYF
12	TRBV28	TRBJ2-5	CASRAGGETQYF
15	TRBV5-5	TRBJ2-3	CASSLQAPPTDTQYF
17	TRBV6-1	TRBJ2-7	CASSEAGRGQGPYEQYF
16	TRBV6-7	TRBJ2-3	CASLVFSGRAGDTQYF
14	TRBV5-4	TRBJ1-1	CASTPGQGRTEAFF
16	TRBV20-1	TRBJ1-2	CSASSGGEGMNYGYTF
13	TRBV7-8	TRBJ2-5	CASSLAGGETQYF
15	TRBV19	TRBJ1-5	CASSIAGTGGQPQHF
16	TRBV28	TRBJ1-1	CASSLVLPGGYTEAFF
13	TRBV5-8	TRBJ2-2	CASRILNTGELFF
13	TRBV25-1	TRBJ1-1	CASSVGQLTEAFF
14	TRBV6-5	TRBJ2-1	CAMCTSGQYNEQFF
13	TRBV6-5	TRBJ1-5	CASSYSSNQPQHF
11	TRBV30	TRBJ1-1	CAWKRGTEAFF
15	TRBV18	TRBJ2-1	CASSPSTSGSDEQFF
12	TRBV13	TRBJ1-4	CASSLGREELFF
13	TRBV7-8	TRBJ1-2	CASSPRGAYGYTF